The following is a T cell receptor beta chain sequence with its context. What it binds is unknown. Some clones are missing from TCRdb's copy, which holds only in-frame ones; the method was immunoSEQ multiplex PCR. The sample carries some 340,000 clones, 87% recorded once. This specimen belongs to a study of cytomegalovirus exposure and HLA in healthy donors. Study at large: According to later analysis, the same platform produced the 120 validation and around 730 first-cohort repertoires. Notes on the study in general: It was found in a later analysis that first-cohort TCR clusters tended to co-occur in the 90 to 150 validation repertoires.

The CDR3 covers 11 residues. Germline values: CDR1 LNHDA, CDR2 SQIVND (reference sequence). Trimming took off 3 bases at V and 11 bases at J, with 8 bases between the two ends. The chain carries TRBV19 and TRBJ1-5, with no clear D. The sample comprised PBMCs. This clonotype was obtained from a young woman in good health and CMV-seropositive. CDR3 coding DNA: TGTGCCAGTAGTATCGCGTGGACCCAGCATTTT. Amino acids: CASSIAWTQHF.